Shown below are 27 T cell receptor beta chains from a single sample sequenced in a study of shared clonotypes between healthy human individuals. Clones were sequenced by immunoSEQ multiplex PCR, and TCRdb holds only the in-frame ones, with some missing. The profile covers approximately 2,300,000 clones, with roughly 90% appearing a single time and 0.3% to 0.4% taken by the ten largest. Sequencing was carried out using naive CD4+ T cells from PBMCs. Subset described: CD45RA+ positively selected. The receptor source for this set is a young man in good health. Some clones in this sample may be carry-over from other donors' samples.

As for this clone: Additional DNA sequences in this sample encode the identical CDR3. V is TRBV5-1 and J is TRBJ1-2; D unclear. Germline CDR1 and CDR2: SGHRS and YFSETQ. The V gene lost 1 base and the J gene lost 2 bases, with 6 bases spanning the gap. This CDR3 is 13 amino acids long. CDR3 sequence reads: CASSLPPNYGYTF. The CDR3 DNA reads TGCGCCAGCAGCTTGCCACCCAACTATGGCTACACCTTC. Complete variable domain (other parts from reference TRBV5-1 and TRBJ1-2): KAGVTQTPRYLIKTRGQQVTLSCSPISGHRSVSWYQQTPGQGLQFLFEYFSETQRNKGNFPGRFSGRQFSNSRSEMNVSTLELGDSALYLCASSLPPNYGYTFGSGTRLTVV.

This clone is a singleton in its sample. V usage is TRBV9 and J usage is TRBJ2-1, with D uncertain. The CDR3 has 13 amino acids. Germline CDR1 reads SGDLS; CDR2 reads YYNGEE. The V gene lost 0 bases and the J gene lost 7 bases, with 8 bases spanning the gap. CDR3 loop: CASSVASMNEQFF. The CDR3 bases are TGTGCCAGCAGCGTAGCTAGTATGAATGAGCAGTTCTTC.

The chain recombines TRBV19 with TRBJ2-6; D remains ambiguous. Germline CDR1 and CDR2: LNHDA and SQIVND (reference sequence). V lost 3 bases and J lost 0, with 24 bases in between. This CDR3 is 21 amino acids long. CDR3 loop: CASSISLLGSRVPSGANVLTF. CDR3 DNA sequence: TGTGCCAGTAGTATCAGTCTTCTAGGAAGTCGAGTACCCTCTGGGGCCAACGTCCTGACTTTC.

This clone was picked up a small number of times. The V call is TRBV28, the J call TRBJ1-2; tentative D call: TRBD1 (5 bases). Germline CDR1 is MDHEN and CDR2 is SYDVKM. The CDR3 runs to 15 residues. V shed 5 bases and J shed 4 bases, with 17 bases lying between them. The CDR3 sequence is CASSAQEGWGYGYTF. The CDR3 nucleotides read TGTGCCAGCAGTGCTCAGGAGGGGTGGGGCTATGGCTACACCTTC.

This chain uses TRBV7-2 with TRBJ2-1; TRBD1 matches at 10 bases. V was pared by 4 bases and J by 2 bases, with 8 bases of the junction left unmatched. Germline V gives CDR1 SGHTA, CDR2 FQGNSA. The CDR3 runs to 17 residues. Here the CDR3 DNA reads TGTGCCAGCAGCTCTATATATGGACAGGGGGCCTACAATGAGCAGTTCTTC. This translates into CASSSIYGQGAYNEQFF.

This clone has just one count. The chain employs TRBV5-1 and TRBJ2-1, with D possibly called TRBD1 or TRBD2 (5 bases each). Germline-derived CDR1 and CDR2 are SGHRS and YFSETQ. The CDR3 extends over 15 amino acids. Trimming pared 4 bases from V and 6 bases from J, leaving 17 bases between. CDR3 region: CASSMVEGQGNEQFF. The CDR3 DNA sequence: TGCGCCAGCAGCATGGTAGAGGGGCAGGGCAATGAGCAGTTCTTC.

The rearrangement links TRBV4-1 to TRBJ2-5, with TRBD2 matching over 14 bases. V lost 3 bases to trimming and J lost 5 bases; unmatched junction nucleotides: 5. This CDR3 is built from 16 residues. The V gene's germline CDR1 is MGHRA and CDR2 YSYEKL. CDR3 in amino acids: CASSQGLAGVGETQYF. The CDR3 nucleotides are TGCGCCAGCAGCCAGGGACTAGCGGGAGTGGGGGAGACCCAGTACTTC.

The CDR3: CASSLTPRLAYGYTF. CDR3 coding DNA: TGTGCCAGCAGTCTTACACCCAGACTTGCCTATGGCTACACCTTC. The rearrangement uses TRBV27 and TRBJ1-2; D not certain. Germline V gene lookup returns CDR1 MNHEY and CDR2 SMNVEV (reference sequence). The CDR3 covers 15 residues. V was shortened by 5 bases and J by 4 bases, with 17 bases between the two germline ends.

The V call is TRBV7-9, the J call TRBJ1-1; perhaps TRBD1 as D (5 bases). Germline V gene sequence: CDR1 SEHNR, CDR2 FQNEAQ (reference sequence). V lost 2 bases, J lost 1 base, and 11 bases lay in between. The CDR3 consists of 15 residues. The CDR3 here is CASSLYGGQNTEAFF. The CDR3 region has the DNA TGTGCCAGCAGCTTATACGGAGGACAGAACACTGAAGCTTTCTTT. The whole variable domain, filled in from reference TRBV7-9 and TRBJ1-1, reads DTGVSQNPRHKITKRGQNVTFRCDPISEHNRLYWYRQTLGQGPEFLTYFQNEAQLEKSRLLSDRFSAERPKGSFSTLEIQRTEQGDSAMYLCASSLYGGQNTEAFFGQGTRLTVV.

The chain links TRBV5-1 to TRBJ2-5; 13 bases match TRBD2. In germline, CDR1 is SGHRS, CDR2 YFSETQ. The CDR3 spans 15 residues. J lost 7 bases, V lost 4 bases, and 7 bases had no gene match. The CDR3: CASSGGTSGIGTQYF. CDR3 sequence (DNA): TGCGCCAGCAGCGGCGGGACTAGCGGGATTGGGACCCAGTACTTC.

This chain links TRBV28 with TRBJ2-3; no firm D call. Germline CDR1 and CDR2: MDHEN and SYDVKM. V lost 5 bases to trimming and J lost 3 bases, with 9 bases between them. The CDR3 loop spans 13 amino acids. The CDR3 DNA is TGTGCCAGCAGTCGCTTAAAGACAGATACGCAGTATTTT. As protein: CASSRLKTDTQYF.

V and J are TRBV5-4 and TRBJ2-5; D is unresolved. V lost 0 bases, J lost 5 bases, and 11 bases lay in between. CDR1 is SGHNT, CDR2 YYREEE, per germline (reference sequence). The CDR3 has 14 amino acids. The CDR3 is CASSLGVSGETQYF. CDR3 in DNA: TGTGCCAGCAGCTTGGGGGTCAGTGGGGAGACCCAGTACTTC.

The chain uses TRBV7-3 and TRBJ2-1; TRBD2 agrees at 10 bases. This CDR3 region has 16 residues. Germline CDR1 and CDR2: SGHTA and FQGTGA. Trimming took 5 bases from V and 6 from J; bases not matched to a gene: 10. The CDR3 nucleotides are TGTGCCAGCAGCGCCTCTCTAGCGGGAGTTGCCAATGAGCAGTTCTTC. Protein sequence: CASSASLAGVANEQFF.

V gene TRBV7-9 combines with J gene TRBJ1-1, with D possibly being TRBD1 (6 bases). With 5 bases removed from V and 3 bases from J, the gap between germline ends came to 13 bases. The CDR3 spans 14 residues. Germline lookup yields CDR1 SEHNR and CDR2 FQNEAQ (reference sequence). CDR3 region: CASSPQAGDTEAFF. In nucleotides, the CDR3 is TGTGCCAGCAGCCCACAGGCAGGGGACACTGAAGCTTTCTTT.

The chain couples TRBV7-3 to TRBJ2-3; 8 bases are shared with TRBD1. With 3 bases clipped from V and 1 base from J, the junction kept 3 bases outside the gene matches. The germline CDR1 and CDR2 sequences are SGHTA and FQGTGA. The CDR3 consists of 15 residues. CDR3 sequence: CASSFRGPGTDTQYF. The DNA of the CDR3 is TGTGCCAGCAGCTTCAGGGGGCCGGGCACAGATACGCAGTATTTT.

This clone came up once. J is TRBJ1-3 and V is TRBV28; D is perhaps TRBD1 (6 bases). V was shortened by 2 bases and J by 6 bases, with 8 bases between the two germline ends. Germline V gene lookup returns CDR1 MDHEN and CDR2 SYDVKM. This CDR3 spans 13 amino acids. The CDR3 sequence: CASSLQGLNTIYF. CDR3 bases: TGTGCCAGCAGTTTACAGGGGTTAAACACCATATATTTT.

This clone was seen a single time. Here the CDR3 DNA reads TGTGCCAGCAGGTATACCACAGGGACATCGTACGAGCAGTACTTC. Its protein product is CASRYTTGTSYEQYF. This sequence joins TRBV28 and TRBJ2-7, with a weak D call TRBD1 (6 bases). Between the trimmed V and J ends, which lost 6 bases and 4 bases, there was a span of 19 bases. Germline lookup yields CDR1 MDHEN and CDR2 SYDVKM. The CDR3 is made up of 15 amino acids.

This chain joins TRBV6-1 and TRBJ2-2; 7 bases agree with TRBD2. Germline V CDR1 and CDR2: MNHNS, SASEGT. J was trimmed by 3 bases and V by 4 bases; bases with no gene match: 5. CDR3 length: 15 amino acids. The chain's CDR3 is CASSASSGYTGELFF. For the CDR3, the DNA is TGTGCCAGCAGTGCGTCTAGCGGTTACACCGGGGAGCTGTTTTTT.

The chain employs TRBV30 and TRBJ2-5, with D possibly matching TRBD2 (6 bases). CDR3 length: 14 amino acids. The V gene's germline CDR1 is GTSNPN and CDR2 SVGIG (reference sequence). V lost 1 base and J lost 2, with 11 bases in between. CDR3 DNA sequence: TGTGCCTGGAGTGGGAGTAGCGGACAAGAGACCCAGTACTTC. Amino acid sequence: CAWSGSSGQETQYF.

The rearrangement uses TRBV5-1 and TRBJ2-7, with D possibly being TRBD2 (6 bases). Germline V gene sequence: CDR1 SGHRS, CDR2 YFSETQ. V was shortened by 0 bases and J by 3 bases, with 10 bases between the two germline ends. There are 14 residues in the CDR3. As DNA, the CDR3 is TGCGCCAGCAGCTTGGGGTGGGGGGACTACGAGCAGTACTTC. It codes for CASSLGWGDYEQYF.

CDR3 nucleotides: TGTGCCAGCAGTGCGCCGGGGTGGGCAGGGAGGTACGAGCAGTACTTC. This encodes CASSAPGWAGRYEQYF. The chain uses TRBV6-1 and TRBJ2-7; TRBD2 is a possible D gene (6 bases). Germline CDR1 MNHNS, CDR2 SASEGT. CDR3 length: 16 amino acids. Trimming stripped 4 bases from V and 4 bases from J, with 20 bases between.

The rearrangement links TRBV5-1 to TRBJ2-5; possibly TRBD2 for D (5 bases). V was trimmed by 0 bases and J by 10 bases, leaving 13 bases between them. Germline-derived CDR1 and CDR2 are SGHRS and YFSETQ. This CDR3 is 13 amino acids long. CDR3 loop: CASSLGVDEGQYF. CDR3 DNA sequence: TGCGCCAGCAGCTTGGGGGTAGATGAGGGCCAGTACTTC.

In DNA form, the CDR3 reads TGTGCCAGCAGGACGACAGGGGGGTATGGCTACACCTTC. This encodes CASRTTGGYGYTF. The chain couples TRBV6-5 to TRBJ1-2; 9 bases are shared with TRBD1. The CDR3 loop spans 13 amino acids. V gave up 6 bases and J gave up 5 bases; unmatched junction bases: 4. Germline CDR1 and CDR2: MNHEY and SVGAGI.

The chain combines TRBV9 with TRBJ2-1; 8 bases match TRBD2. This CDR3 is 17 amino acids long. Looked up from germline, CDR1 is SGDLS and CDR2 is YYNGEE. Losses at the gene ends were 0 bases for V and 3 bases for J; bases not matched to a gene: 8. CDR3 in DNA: TGTGCCAGCAGCGTAGTCCCAGCGGGAGTTTTCTACAATGAGCAGTTCTTC. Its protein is CASSVVPAGVFYNEQFF.

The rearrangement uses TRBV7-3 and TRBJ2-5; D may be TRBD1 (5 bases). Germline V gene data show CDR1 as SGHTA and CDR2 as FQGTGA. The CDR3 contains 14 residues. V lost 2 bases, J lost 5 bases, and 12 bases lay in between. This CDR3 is CASSLGRETETQYF. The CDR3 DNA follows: TGTGCCAGCAGCTTAGGCAGGGAAACGGAGACCCAGTACTTC.

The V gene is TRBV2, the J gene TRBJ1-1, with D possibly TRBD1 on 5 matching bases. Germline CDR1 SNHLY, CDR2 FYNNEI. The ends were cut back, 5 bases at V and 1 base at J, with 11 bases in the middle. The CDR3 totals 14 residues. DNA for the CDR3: TGTGCCAGCAGTCAAGACAGATCGAACACTGAAGCTTTCTTT. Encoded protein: CASSQDRSNTEAFF.

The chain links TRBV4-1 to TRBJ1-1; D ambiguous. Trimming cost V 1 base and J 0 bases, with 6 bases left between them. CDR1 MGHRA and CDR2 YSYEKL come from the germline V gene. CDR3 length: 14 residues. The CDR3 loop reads CASSQAGLNTEAFF. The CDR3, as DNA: TGCGCCAGCAGCCAAGCCGGGTTGAACACTGAAGCTTTCTTT.